In its sample, the clone carrying this T cell receptor (beta chain) was seen once. The same CDR3 also results from other DNA sequences found in this sample. These data originate in a study of shared T cell receptors in the human thymus. The table came from immunoSEQ multiplex PCR; TCRdb's copy has only in-frame clones and leaves some out. The sample carries hundreds of thousands of clones, approximately 89% recorded once. This same sample was also part of a study on human thymus T cells.

Material: thymocytes. The sequence was collected from a boy in the first two years of life with a congenital heart defect.

The CDR3 DNA reads TGTGCCAGCAGTTACGGGGCGGTGTATAATTCACCCCTCCACTTT. This gives the protein CASSYGAVYNSPLHF. The J gene is TRBJ1-6, the V gene TRBV6-6, with D maybe TRBD1 (5 bases). Germline values: CDR1 MNHNY, CDR2 SVGAGI (reference sequence). This CDR3 has 15 amino acids. V lost 2 bases and J 4 bases, leaving 9 bases between the germline ends.